These 5 T cell receptor beta chains were sequenced from one sample in a study of breast tumors, draining lymph nodes, adjacent tissues. Via MiXCR, TCRdb re-called the multiplex PCR reads, giving one row per CDR3 protein. This sample has under 150,000 distinct CDR3 sequences, with about 20% found just once. Axillary draining lymph nodes of breast cancer patients supplied the node samples. Sequenced material: axillary lymph node tissue. The origin of the receptors is a female donor with breast cancer. Some clones in this sample may be carry-over from other donors' samples.

This clonotype was seen a single time. V and J are TRBV6-5 and TRBJ2-7, with 11 nucleotides matching TRBD1. The trim removed 6 bases at V and 5 bases at J, leaving 6 bases unmatched. Germline loops: CDR1 MNHEY, CDR2 SVGAGI. There are 14 residues in the CDR3. CDR3 DNA: TGTGCCAGCAGCTCCGGGACAGGGGGGAACGAGCAGTACTTC. Translated, it gives CASSSGTGGNEQYF.

As concerns this clonotype: This likely comes from a read error, as the CDR3 has no conserved phenylalanine or tryptophan at its end. The chain combines TRBV27 with TRBJ2-3; TRBD1 matches 9 bases. Germline CDR1 and CDR2: MNHEY and SMNVEV (reference sequence). The V gene end was trimmed by 1 base and the J gene end by 2 bases; junction bases not matched to a gene: 7. This CDR3 spans 17 amino acids. DNA for the CDR3: TGTGCCAGCAGTTTATTAGGGACAGGGAGAAACACAGATACGCAGTATTCT. It is translated as CASSLLGTGRNTDTQYS.

At least ten counts were recorded for this clonotype. The rearrangement uses TRBV5-4 and TRBJ2-7; TRBD2 aligns across 7 bases. The CDR3 length is 16 residues. From germline, CDR1 is SGHNT and CDR2 YYREEE (reference sequence). Trimming cost V 4 bases and J 0 bases; bases outside gene matches: 10. The CDR3 DNA sequence: TGTGCCAGCAGCGGAAGTAGCGGGCCGCACTCCTACGAGCAGTACTTC. Residues: CASSGSSGPHSYEQYF.

The chain joins TRBV6-1 to TRBJ1-6, with a weak D call TRBD1 (5 bases). Germline-derived CDR1 and CDR2 are MNHNS and SASEGT. V lost 7 bases, J lost 4 bases, and 17 bases lay in between. The CDR3 length is 16 residues. CDR3 DNA sequence: TGTGCCAGCACCCTGAAACGGGACGGTTATAATTCACCCCTCCACTTT. Encoded protein: CASTLKRDGYNSPLHF.

As regards this clonotype: A much larger clone differs from this one at a single base, so this may be a read error. This chain joins TRBV18 and TRBJ1-6; unclear D gene. Germline V CDR1 and CDR2: KGHSH, LQKENI. This CDR3 is 12 amino acids long. The CDR3 here is CGSSPRDSPLHF. CDR3 DNA: TGTGGCAGCTCACCGCGAGATTCACCCCTCCACTTT.